These 10 T cell receptor beta chains were sequenced from one sample in a study of blood T cell repertoires in COVID-19. The table came from immunoSEQ multiplex PCR; TCRdb's copy has only in-frame clones and leaves some out. This repertoire shows approximately 440,000 clones, 88% found once; its top ten account for around 12%. Sequenced sample: peripheral blood. These receptors all stem from a woman aged 45 to 65 with COVID-19, enrolled during active disease.

This chain joins TRBV5-1 and TRBJ1-1, with a possible D match to TRBD1 (6 bases). Germline CDR1 reads SGHRS; CDR2 reads YFSETQ. Deletions cut 2 bases from V and 6 bases from J, with 17 bases between. The CDR3 sequence is 15 residues long. This CDR3 reads CASSFGGRLSAEAFF. The DNA for the CDR3 is TGCGCCAGCAGCTTCGGGGGGCGGCTCTCCGCTGAAGCTTTCTTT.

This clone came up once. This specimen includes other DNA sequences encoding the same CDR3. The chain employs TRBV5-4 and TRBJ2-7, with D perhaps TRBD1 (5 bases). The CDR3 runs 12 residues. The V gene's germline CDR1 is SGHNT and CDR2 YYREEE (reference sequence). V lost 3 bases and J 3 bases, leaving 7 bases between the germline ends. CDR3 nucleotides: TGTGCCAGCAGCTCCGACAGCTACGAGCAGTACTTC. This codes for CASSSDSYEQYF.

The chain recombines TRBV6-1 with TRBJ1-4; a possible D gene is TRBD1 (5 bases). Germline-derived CDR1 and CDR2 are MNHNS and SASEGT. The ends were cut back, 3 bases at V and 2 bases at J, with 10 bases in the middle. The CDR3 totals 15 residues. This CDR3 is CASSEVGGTNEKLFF. The CDR3 DNA reads TGTGCCAGCAGTGAGGTGGGGGGGACTAATGAAAAACTGTTTTTT.

The table lists this clone with a few counts. The chain couples TRBV28 to TRBJ1-3; a weak D match, TRBD1 (5 bases). V dropped 2 bases and J dropped 4 bases, with 6 bases sitting between them. Germline V CDR1 and CDR2: MDHEN, SYDVKM. The CDR3 is made up of 13 amino acids. CDR3 bases: TGTGCCAGCAGTTTAGGGGCGGGAAACACCATATATTTT. This sequence encodes CASSLGAGNTIYF.

The V gene is TRBV13, the J gene TRBJ1-2; TRBD1 is a possible D gene (6 bases). Trimming took off 8 bases at V and 2 bases at J, with 9 bases between the two ends. Germline V gene data show CDR1 as PRHDT and CDR2 as FYEKMQ (reference sequence). This CDR3 spans 12 amino acids. CDR3 loop: CASGGQNYGYTF. In DNA, the CDR3 is TGTGCCAGCGGGGGCCAGAACTATGGCTACACCTTC.

The J gene is TRBJ2-1, the V gene TRBV9; TRBD2 might be the D (5 bases). The germline gives CDR1 SGDLS, CDR2 YYNGEE. Trimming removed 4 bases at V and 13 bases at J, with 15 bases between. The CDR3 is 12 residues long. The DNA for the CDR3 is TGTGCCAGCAGCATCGGATCGACGGGACAGTTCTTC. Translation: CASSIGSTGQFF.

The V gene is TRBV5-8, the J gene TRBJ2-5; no clear D gene. Per germline, CDR1 SGHTS and CDR2 YDEGEE. The CDR3 spans 15 residues. V was trimmed by 0 bases and J by 2 bases, leaving 11 bases between them. CDR3 in DNA: TGTGCCAGCAGCTTGGGTAACAGCAATCAAGAGACCCAGTACTTC. Its translation: CASSLGNSNQETQYF.

The chain employs TRBV5-1 and TRBJ2-1; 11 positions match TRBD1. V trimming: 4 bases; J trimming: 7 bases; junction bases outside the gene matches: 7. The CDR3 is 15 residues long. CDR1 is SGHRS and CDR2 is YFSETQ in the germline V gene. The CDR3 loop reads CASSRSDRGLNEQFF. CDR3 sequence (DNA): TGCGCCAGCAGCCGCTCGGACAGGGGGCTTAATGAGCAGTTCTTC.

The chain has TRBV30 and TRBJ2-7; TRBD1 matches 8 bases. Trimming removed 3 bases from V and 3 bases from J; junction bases left unmatched: 1. The CDR3 is 12 residues long. In germline, CDR1 is GTSNPN, CDR2 SVGIG (reference sequence). CDR3 nucleotides: TGTGCCTGGAGCACAGGGGGCTACGAGCAGTACTTC. As protein: CAWSTGGYEQYF.

On this clone: Other DNA variants within this sample encode the same CDR3. The V gene is TRBV19, the J gene TRBJ1-5, with D possibly matching TRBD1 (5 bases). The CDR3 consists of 13 residues. Between the trimmed V and J ends, which lost 4 bases and 5 bases, there was a span of 9 bases. The germline V gene has CDR1 LNHDA and CDR2 SQIVND (reference sequence). CDR3 coding DNA: TGTGCCAGTAGTAATACAGGCGATCAGCCCCAGCATTTT. Translating gives CASSNTGDQPQHF.